This is a list of T cell receptor beta chains from one sample in a study of shared clonotypes between healthy human individuals. Profiled with immunoSEQ multiplex PCR; TCRdb holds only in-frame clones, not every one. Altogether 2 million to 3 million clones are present, 90% to 95% being singletons, with the ten largest covering 0.14%. Sequencing used naive CD4+ T cells sorted from blood. These receptors all come from a man aged 18-30 years in good health. CDR3s include the opening cysteine and the closing phenylalanine or tryptophan. The order of the fields is V gene, CDR3 length, J gene, D gene, clone size, CDR3 protein, CDR3 DNA. The D gene is left open where the match is weak. Not all rows give a size; the values are once, few, many and, for expanded clones, a class.

TRBV7-2	16	TRBJ2-3	-	-	CASSLFSGLFTDTQYF	TGTGCCAGCAGCTTATTCTCGGGACTTTTCACAGATACGCAGTATTTT
TRBV7-3	14	TRBJ2-7	TRBD2	-	CASSRTGGLDEQYF	TGTGCCAGCAGCCGGACGGGGGGATTGGACGAGCAGTACTTC
TRBV30	14	TRBJ1-2	-	-	CAWTQVPANYGYTF	TGTGCCTGGACCCAGGTTCCAGCTAACTATGGCTACACCTTC
TRBV7-2	14	TRBJ1-1	-	once	CASRPSGLGTEAFF	TGTGCCAGCAGGCCCAGTGGTTTGGGGACTGAAGCTTTCTTT
TRBV4-1	17	TRBJ1-3	TRBD1	-	CASSLDFRTGSGNTIYF	TGCGCCAGCAGCCTTGACTTTAGGACAGGATCTGGAAACACCATATATTTT
TRBV19	14	TRBJ1-1	-	-	CASVTTVVNTEAFF	TGTGCCAGTGTTACGACAGTTGTGAACACTGAAGCTTTCTTT
TRBV19	14	TRBJ2-2	-	-	CASSPGVNTGELFF	TGTGCCAGTAGCCCAGGGGTGAACACCGGGGAGCTGTTTTTT
TRBV5-4	16	TRBJ2-5	-	-	CASSLARVRSQETQYF	TGTGCCAGCAGCTTGGCCCGGGTCAGGAGCCAAGAGACCCAGTACTTC
TRBV10-1	16	TRBJ2-2	TRBD2	once	CASSDGVAGGLGELFF	TGCGCCAGCAGTGACGGGGTAGCGGGAGGTCTCGGGGAGCTGTTTTTT
TRBV7-2	15	TRBJ1-3	-	-	CASSFWGSSGNTIYF	TGTGCCAGCAGCTTCTGGGGGTCCTCTGGAAACACCATATATTTT
TRBV5-1	16	TRBJ1-4	TRBD1	-	CASSLSWTGGGEKLFF	TGCGCCAGCAGCCTCTCTTGGACAGGTGGTGGTGAAAAACTGTTTTTT
TRBV18	16	TRBJ1-3	-	-	CASSPQPGSSGNTIYF	TGTGCCAGCTCACCACAACCAGGGAGCTCTGGAAACACCATATATTTT
TRBV6-1	14	TRBJ1-5	-	-	CASSEEDTYQPQHF	TGTGCCAGCAGTGAAGAAGACACTTATCAGCCCCAGCATTTT
TRBV4-1	18	TRBJ1-4	-	-	CASSPPEGGEGRFEKLFF	TGCGCCAGCAGCCCCCCCGAGGGCGGCGAGGGGCGCTTTGAAAAACTGTTTTTT
TRBV28	15	TRBJ2-2	TRBD1	-	CASSLGRGWTGELFF	TGTGCCAGCAGTTTGGGCAGGGGGTGGACCGGGGAGCTGTTTTTT
TRBV10-3	14	TRBJ2-6	TRBD1	once	CASTGGSGANVLTF	TGTGCCAGCACAGGGGGCTCTGGGGCCAACGTCCTGACTTTC
TRBV27	14	TRBJ2-7	-	once	CASSEVGGGWEQYF	TGTGCCAGCAGTGAAGTCGGCGGCGGATGGGAGCAGTACTTC
TRBV5-6	14	TRBJ1-2	-	-	CASSFIVGGYGYTF	TGTGCCAGCAGCTTTATAGTCGGAGGCTATGGCTACACCTTC
TRBV11-2	12	TRBJ2-1	-	-	CASSLKRNEQFF	TGTGCCAGCAGCTTAAAGCGTAATGAGCAGTTCTTC
TRBV14	14	TRBJ1-4	-	-	CASSQAGGNEKLFF	TGTGCCAGCAGCCAAGCAGGAGGGAATGAAAAACTGTTTTTT
TRBV30	16	TRBJ1-4	-	-	CAWTPGTMLANEKLFF	TGTGCCTGGACACCCGGGACTATGCTGGCTAATGAAAAACTGTTTTTT
TRBV5-1	14	TRBJ2-7	-	-	CASSLDGLPYEQYF	TGCGCCAGCAGCTTGGACGGGCTTCCCTACGAGCAGTACTTC
TRBV15	15	TRBJ2-1	TRBD2	-	CATSRGEGAANEQFF	TGTGCCACCAGCAGAGGGGAGGGAGCTGCCAATGAGCAGTTCTTC